Each of the 10 T cell receptor beta chains below was sequenced from the same sample in a study of T cells after yellow fever vaccination. TCRdb processed the 5' RACE reads anew with MiXCR; each CDR3 protein has one entry. The table has about 220,000 distinct CDR3 sequences, less than 3.5% seen once. Sequences were derived from CD4+ T cells sorted from PBMCs, sampled 10 days after the yellow fever booster vaccination. The source is a man aged 18-30 years who received the YFV17D yellow fever vaccine.

This clonotype was observed a handful of times. The V gene is TRBV6-2 or TRBV6-3, the J gene TRBJ2-6; TRBD1 matches 7 bases. The CDR3 covers 17 residues. Per germline, CDR1 MNHEY and CDR2 SVGEGT. Trimming at V came to 6 bases and at J to 0 bases, leaving 8 bases not matched to a gene. This chain's CDR3 is CASRPDRLVSGANVLTF. CDR3 DNA sequence: TGTGCCAGCAGACCGGACAGGTTGGTCTCTGGGGCCAACGTCCTGACTTTC.

This clonotype was seen many times. CDR3 sequence (DNA): TGTGCCAGCAGTTGGGGTGGATTGGGCGCTGAAGCTTTCTTT. It specifies CASSWGGLGAEAFF. V and J are TRBV6-5 and TRBJ1-1, with D hard to call. The CDR3 is 14 residues long. Germline-derived CDR1 and CDR2 are MNHEY and SVGAGI. V was cut by 4 bases and J by 6 bases, with 15 bases left in between.

This clonotype appeared a few times. V and J are TRBV5-1 and TRBJ1-6, with TRBD1 identical over 9 bases. The germline CDR1 and CDR2 sequences are SGHRS and YFSETQ. The CDR3 is 18 amino acids. V shed 3 bases and J 7 bases; nucleotides not matched to a gene: 14. The CDR3 DNA sequence: TGCGCCAGCAGCTCGTCTTTTTTTAACAGGGGGCGGAATTCACCCCTCCACTTT. The encoded protein is CASSSSFFNRGRNSPLHF.

This clonotype occurred many times. V gene TRBV14 combines with J gene TRBJ2-2; D is unresolved. The V end was cut by 0 bases, the J end by 8 bases, with 10 bases between. The germline V gene has CDR1 SGHDN and CDR2 FVKESK. This CDR3 region has 14 residues. In nucleotides, the CDR3 is TGTGCCAGCAGCCAAGATGTGTGGGATGGGGAGCTGTTTTTT. Residues: CASSQDVWDGELFF.

This clonotype came up many times. The V and J genes are TRBV7-8 and TRBJ2-7; tentatively, D is TRBD1 (6 bases). There are 16 residues in the CDR3. The ends were cut back, 0 bases at V and 3 bases at J, with 15 bases in the middle. Germline V gene lookup returns CDR1 SGHVS and CDR2 FQNEAQ. CDR3 region: CASSLAPGTSNYEQYV. The CDR3 DNA reads as TGTGCCAGCAGCTTAGCTCCGGGGACAAGTAACTACGAGCAGTACGTC.

This clonotype was seen many times. This chain joins TRBV5-1 and TRBJ2-2; a possible D gene is TRBD2 (7 bases). V lost 3 bases and J lost 1, with 13 bases in between. In germline, CDR1 is SGHRS, CDR2 YFSETQ. There are 16 residues in the CDR3. The CDR3 reads CASSYRGAMNTGELFF. The CDR3 coding sequence is TGCGCCAGCAGCTACCGGGGGGCGATGAACACCGGGGAGCTGTTTTTT.

In its sample, this clonotype was seen many times. V gene TRBV18 combines with J gene TRBJ2-7; maybe TRBD2 (6 bases). V was shortened by 4 bases and J by 1 base, with 11 bases between the two germline ends. The germline V gene has CDR1 KGHSH and CDR2 LQKENI. The CDR3 is made up of 14 amino acids. CDR3 nucleotides: TGTGCCAGCTCACGGGGGGAAGGGTCCTACGAGCAGTACTTC. Its translation is CASSRGEGSYEQYF. Full variable domain (remainder filled in from reference TRBV18 and TRBJ2-7): NAGVMQNPRHLVRRRGQEARLRCSPMKGHSHVYWYRQLPEEGLKFMVYLQKENIIDESGMPKERFSAEFPKEGPSILRIQQVVRGDSAAYFCASSRGEGSYEQYFGPGTRLTVT.

The rearrangement uses TRBV30 and TRBJ2-7; unclear D gene. This CDR3 contains 14 residues. Germline CDR1 reads GTSNPN; CDR2 reads SVGIG (reference sequence). V lost 5 bases, J lost 2 bases, and 16 bases lay in between. The CDR3 bases are TGTGCCTGGGATCGAGGACCGGAGACCTACGAGCAGTACTTC. This translates into CAWDRGPETYEQYF.

This clonotype was found many times. The chain couples TRBV7-2 to TRBJ1-3; D is perhaps TRBD1 (5 bases). The V end lost 5 bases, the J end lost 0 bases, and 14 bases lay between the germline ends. Germline V gene sequence: CDR1 SGHTA, CDR2 FQGNSA. The CDR3 sequence is 16 residues long. The CDR3: CASSRDRPSSGNTIYF. The CDR3 DNA sequence: TGTGCCAGCAGCCGGGACCGCCCTAGCTCTGGAAACACCATATATTTT.

The table lists this clonotype with many counts. The chain links TRBV19 to TRBJ2-2; D remains ambiguous. The CDR3 is 13 amino acids. Trimming took 3 bases from V and 4 from J, leaving 6 bases between them. Germline V gene data show CDR1 as LNHDA and CDR2 as SQIVND (reference sequence). The DNA of the CDR3 is TGTGCCAGTAGTATGTACGCCACCGGGGAGCTGTTTTTT. Translating it yields CASSMYATGELFF. Looking up the rest from reference TRBV19 and TRBJ2-2 gives the full variable domain: DGGITQSPKYLFRKEGQNVTLSCEQNLNHDAMYWYRQDPGQGLRLIYYSQIVNDFQKGDIAEGYSVSREKKESFPLTVTSAQKNPTAFYLCASSMYATGELFFGEGSRLTVL.